The 26 T cell receptor beta chains below were found in one sample sequenced in a study of blood T cells in healthy people across ages. Then a second PCR, running about 7 to 11 cycles, was carried out with a sample-barcoded 5' primer and a J-beta primer mix. From the 5' RACE reads, TCRdb called clonotypes with MiXCR, one entry per CDR3 protein. The sample records about 1.6 million distinct CDR3 sequences, about 31% being singletons. The sample comprised blood. Receptors were obtained from a woman aged 25 to 39 in good health.

There are a few counts of this clonotype. V usage is TRBV5-1 and J usage is TRBJ2-7; D tentatively fits TRBD1 or TRBD2 (7 bases each). V dropped 3 bases and J dropped 1 base, with 14 bases sitting between them. The CDR3 has 15 amino acids. Germline-derived CDR1 and CDR2 are SGHRS and YFSETQ. The CDR3, as DNA: TGCGCCAGCAGCTCCAGGGGGGAGGGATCCTACGAGCAGTACTTC. It specifies CASSSRGEGSYEQYF.

This clonotype was counted only a few times. The J gene is TRBJ2-7, the V gene TRBV13; 8 bases fit TRBD2. Looked up from germline, CDR1 is PRHDT and CDR2 is FYEKMQ (reference sequence). Germline trimming cut 6 bases from V and 3 bases from J; bases unmatched to any gene: 4. The CDR3 has 13 amino acids. CDR3 region: CASSSGNNYEQYF. CDR3 DNA sequence: TGTGCCAGCAGTAGCGGGAATAACTACGAGCAGTACTTC.

This chain joins TRBV4-1 and TRBJ2-1, with TRBD2 identical over 8 bases. Germline CDR1 MGHRA, CDR2 YSYEKL. This CDR3 is 14 amino acids long. The CDR3 is CVSAFGGASDVQFF. For the CDR3, the DNA is TGCGTCAGTGCGTTCGGGGGGGCCAGTGATGTGCAGTTCTTC.

This chain links TRBV3-1 with TRBJ2-7, with 8 bases fitting TRBD2. Trimming removed 4 bases from V and 3 bases from J; junction bases left unmatched: 20. The CDR3 has 19 amino acids. In germline, CDR1 is LGHDT, CDR2 YNNKEL (reference sequence). The CDR3 reads CASSPRAGGGPLSGYEQYF. CDR3 nucleotides: TGTGCCAGCAGCCCGAGGGCTGGCGGGGGGCCGCTATCAGGCTACGAGCAGTACTTC.

This clonotype was seen a few times. This chain connects TRBV20-1 to TRBJ2-5, with 7 bases aligning to TRBD1. The V gene end was trimmed by 0 bases and the J gene end by 3 bases; junction bases not matched to a gene: 7. This CDR3 is built from 15 residues. Per germline, CDR1 DFQATT and CDR2 SNEGSKA (reference sequence). Here the CDR3 reads CSARDWGQIKETQYF. The CDR3, as DNA: TGCAGTGCTAGAGATTGGGGACAGATTAAAGAGACCCAGTACTTC.

The rearrangement links TRBV12-3 or TRBV12-4 to TRBJ2-7, with D unresolved. Trimming pared 3 bases from V and 1 base from J, leaving 13 bases between. The CDR3 consists of 15 residues. CDR3 in amino acids: CASSFNQQISYEQYF. In DNA, the CDR3 is TGTGCCAGCAGTTTTAATCAACAAATATCCTACGAGCAGTACTTC.

This clonotype was seen a handful of times. The CDR3 bases are TGCAGTGCATATCCGGCAGGACTGTTGCAGACCCAGTACTTC. Protein sequence: CSAYPAGLLQTQYF. V and J are TRBV20-1 and TRBJ2-5, with a weak D call TRBD2 (5 bases). Germline V lookup: CDR1 DFQATT, CDR2 SNEGSKA (reference sequence). CDR3 length equals 14 residues. V was clipped by 6 bases and J by 6 bases, with 20 bases between them.

The chain recombines TRBV7-3 with TRBJ2-3; D gene ambiguous. This CDR3 region has 14 residues. V lost 1 base, J lost 3 bases, and 8 bases lay in between. Germline CDR1 SGHTA, CDR2 FQGTGA. The CDR3 DNA is TGTGCCAGCAGCTTAAGAGTGGGGACAGATACGCAGTATTTT. This gives the protein CASSLRVGTDTQYF.

Points on this clonotype: A read error is possible here, since a much larger clone lies one base away. The J gene is TRBJ1-2, the V gene TRBV4-1, with 7 bases identical to TRBD1. The germline V gene encodes CDR1 MGHRA and CDR2 YSYEKL. The CDR3 consists of 14 residues. The CDR3 nucleotides are TGCGCCAGCAGCCTCCTGGGACAGTCCTATGACTACACCTTC. Amino acid sequence: CASSLLGQSYDYTF.

This clonotype occurred a few times. The gene calls are TRBV4-1 and TRBJ2-3; 7 bases line up with TRBD2. Germline assignment: CDR1 MGHRA and CDR2 YSYEKL. There are 16 residues in the CDR3. The V gene end was trimmed by 0 bases and the J gene end by 6 bases; junction bases not matched to a gene: 9. The CDR3 sequence: CASSQDAAGPMDTQYF. Written as DNA, the CDR3 is TGCGCCAGCAGCCAAGATGCAGCGGGACCGATGGATACGCAGTATTTT.

This clonotype was detected a few times. This rearrangement joins TRBV20-1 to TRBJ1-6; the D gene is possibly TRBD1 (6 bases). The germline CDR1 and CDR2 sequences are DFQATT and SNEGSKA (reference sequence). V was cut by 5 bases and J by 7 bases, with 18 bases left in between. The CDR3 extends over 15 amino acids. Written as DNA, the CDR3 is TGCAGTGCTTTATCGACAGGCCGTGACAATTCACCCCTCCACTTT. Protein: CSALSTGRDNSPLHF.

Concerning this clonotype itself: Relative to the germline gene, one junction end is altered; a read error may explain this. The chain joins TRBV12-3 or TRBV12-4 to TRBJ2-7, with 9 bases lining up with TRBD2. The CDR3 has 16 amino acids. CDR3 DNA sequence: TGTGGCAGCAGATCGAGTAAGCGGGGGGTTGGCGATGAGCAGTACTTC. It codes for CGSRSSKRGVGDEQYF.

The rearrangement links TRBV7-2 to TRBJ2-1; 8 nucleotides agree with TRBD2. CDR1 is SGHTA, CDR2 FQGNSA, per germline. The CDR3 runs 12 residues. Losses at the gene ends were 6 bases for V and 11 bases for J; bases not matched to a gene: 6. In nucleotides, the CDR3 is TGTGCCAGCAGTGCAAGCGGGGGCCAGCAGTTCTTC. As protein: CASSASGGQQFF.

This clonotype has a handful of counts. The rearrangement links TRBV28 to TRBJ1-1; perhaps TRBD1 as D (5 bases). This CDR3 contains 13 residues. The V gene's germline CDR1 is MDHEN and CDR2 SYDVKM. V lost 11 bases, J lost 0 bases, and 13 bases lay in between. CDR3 nucleotide sequence: TGTGCCGGGAAGACAGTTATGAACACTGAAGCTTTCTTT. Its translation: CAGKTVMNTEAFF. The whole variable domain, filled in from reference TRBV28 and TRBJ1-1, reads DVKVTQSSRYLVKRTGEKVFLECVQDMDHENMFWYRQDPGLGLRLIYFSYDVKMKEKGDIPEGYSVSREKKERFSLILESASTNQTSMYLCAGKTVMNTEAFFGQGTRLTVV.

About this clonotype: Just one base apart from a much larger clone, this may be a read error. The V gene is TRBV20-1, the J gene TRBJ1-5; 8 bases align to TRBD1. CDR1 DFQATT and CDR2 SNEGSKA come from the germline V gene (reference sequence). The CDR3 runs 12 residues. The CDR3 is CSAEQGDQSQHF. CDR3 DNA sequence: TGCAGTGCAGAACAGGGGGATCAGTCCCAGCATTTT.

This clonotype was observed at least ten times. The chain couples TRBV20-1 to TRBJ2-7; 9 bases are shared with TRBD2. This CDR3 has 14 residues. The V gene's germline CDR1 is DFQATT and CDR2 SNEGSKA (reference sequence). V shed 3 bases, J shed 0 bases, and the junction held 3 bases outside the gene matches. The CDR3 DNA sequence: TGCAGTGCTAGTGGACTAGCGAACTCCTACGAGCAGTACTTC. Translation gives CSASGLANSYEQYF.

The gene calls are TRBV20-1 and TRBJ2-4; 7 bases fit TRBD2. In germline, CDR1 is DFQATT, CDR2 SNEGSKA (reference sequence). There are 12 residues in the CDR3. V gave up 4 bases and J gave up 8 bases; unmatched junction bases: 5. This CDR3 reads CSATWTSDIQYF. The CDR3 DNA follows: TGCAGTGCTACCTGGACTAGTGACATTCAGTACTTC.

With regard to this clonotype: A much larger clone is a single base away; this may be a read error. The chain combines TRBV20-1 with TRBJ2-3, with 9 positions matching TRBD1. J was trimmed by 2 bases and V by 5 bases; bases with no gene match: 8. Per the germline V gene, CDR1 is DFQATT and CDR2 is SNEGSKA (reference sequence). This CDR3 contains 15 residues. CDR3 loop: CSAGTRTGDTDTQYF. CDR3 DNA: TGCAGTGCTGGAACTCGGACAGGGGACACAGATACGCAGTATTTT.

This clonotype was seen only a few times. The chain has TRBV9 and TRBJ2-1; D is possibly TRBD2 (5 bases). This CDR3 has 14 amino acids. Trimming removed 0 bases from V and 9 bases from J, with 13 bases in between. Germline V gene data show CDR1 as SGDLS and CDR2 as YYNGEE. Here the CDR3 reads CASSVAGKPGEQFF. In DNA form, the CDR3 reads TGTGCCAGCAGCGTAGCGGGAAAACCGGGTGAGCAGTTCTTC. Full variable domain (missing parts from reference TRBV9 and TRBJ2-1): DSGVTQTPKHLITATGQRVTLRCSPRSGDLSVYWYQQSLDQGLQFLIQYYNGEERAKGNILERFSAQQFPDLHSELNLSSLELGDSALYFCASSVAGKPGEQFFGPGTRLTVL.

This clonotype was detected ten times or more. CDR3 in amino acids: CAISERPGQGVDGYTF. In DNA, the CDR3 is TGTGCCATCAGTGAGAGACCGGGACAGGGGGTTGACGGCTACACCTTC. This rearrangement joins TRBV10-3 to TRBJ1-2, with TRBD1 identical over 11 bases. The CDR3 is 16 residues long. The junction had 10 bases not matched to a gene; V was cut back by 2 bases and J by 8 bases. The germline gives CDR1 ENHRY, CDR2 SYGVKD.

The J gene is TRBJ2-5, the V gene TRBV10-3; 8 bases are shared with TRBD1. Trimming took 8 bases from V and 5 from J; bases not matched to a gene: 10. Per germline, CDR1 ENHRY and CDR2 SYGVKD. The CDR3 contains 14 residues. CDR3 sequence reads: CAIPPSGGGETQYF. In nucleotides, the CDR3 is TGTGCCATCCCCCCCTCAGGGGGCGGGGAGACCCAGTACTTC.

This chain joins TRBV14 and TRBJ1-4; 8 bases are a match to TRBD1. Germline V gene sequence: CDR1 SGHDN, CDR2 FVKESK. The CDR3 loop spans 12 amino acids. J gave up 14 bases and V 4 bases, and 6 bases lay outside the gene matches. The CDR3 coding sequence is TGTGCCAGCAGCCTAGGACAGGGCAGGCTGTTTTTT. Translation: CASSLGQGRLFF.

This clonotype was observed many times. This sequence joins TRBV5-6 and TRBJ2-1, with no clear D. This CDR3 contains 12 residues. The germline V gene encodes CDR1 SGHDT and CDR2 YYEEEE. V gave up 0 bases and J gave up 6 bases, with 4 bases separating them. CDR3 amino acids: CASSLVSNEQFF. The CDR3 DNA reads TGTGCCAGCAGCTTGGTAAGCAATGAGCAGTTCTTC. The full variable domain, rest sourced from reference TRBV5-6 and TRBJ2-1, is DAGVTQSPTHLIKTRGQQVTLRCSPKSGHDTVSWYQQALGQGPQFIFQYYEEEERQRGNFPDRFSGHQFPNYSSELNVNALLLGDSALYLCASSLVSNEQFFGPGTRLTVL.

The chain carries TRBV20-1 and TRBJ2-2; D uncertain. CDR3 length: 15 residues. Germline loops: CDR1 DFQATT, CDR2 SNEGSKA (reference sequence). V was trimmed by 3 bases and J by 5 bases, leaving 16 bases between them. Written as DNA, the CDR3 is TGCAGTGCTAGGACCCCCGGCGTGGTGACCGGGGAGCTGTTTTTT. It codes for CSARTPGVVTGELFF.

The chain employs TRBV24-1 and TRBJ2-5; TRBD1 matches at 8 bases. J gave up 1 base and V 2 bases, and 2 bases lay outside the gene matches. From germline, CDR1 is KGHDR and CDR2 SFDVKD. The CDR3 covers 15 residues. In DNA, the CDR3 is TGTGCCACCAGTGATTCCGGGACAGGCCAAGAGACCCAGTACTTC. As protein: CATSDSGTGQETQYF.

Points on this clonotype: One junction end does not reproduce the germline sequence, and a read error may be involved. The J gene is TRBJ2-5, the V gene TRBV5-1; 10 positions match TRBD1. Germline assignment: CDR1 SGHRS and CDR2 YFSETQ. This CDR3 comprises 14 residues. The DNA for the CDR3 is TGCGCCAGCAGCCCGGGACAGGGGAAAGAGACCCTGTACTTC. It yields the protein CASSPGQGKETLYF.